The 19 T cell receptor beta chains given below trace back to one sample, sequenced in a study of cytomegalovirus exposure and HLA in healthy donors. Primers: 60 Vbeta forward and 13 Jbeta reverse. Assay: immunoSEQ multiplex PCR; the TCRdb copy retains only in-frame clones and omits some. The sample carries about 190,000 clones, about 89% recorded once. Sequencing was done on a sample of PBMCs. These receptors were collected from a man between 25 and 39 years old in good health and CMV-seronegative.

This clone was found once. V gene TRBV5-1 combines with J gene TRBJ2-3, with TRBD2 as a possible D gene (5 bases). CDR1 and CDR2 from the germline V gene are SGHRS and YFSETQ. CDR3 length: 13 residues. V shed 4 bases and J shed 6 bases, with 12 bases lying between them. The CDR3 coding sequence is TGCGCCAGCAGCGGGTTGGAGGCGGATACGCAGTATTTT. Protein product: CASSGLEADTQYF.

V is TRBV19 and J is TRBJ2-3, with 8 bases identical to TRBD1. This CDR3 comprises 15 residues. V shed 5 bases and J 1 base; nucleotides not matched to a gene: 5. Looked up from germline, CDR1 is LNHDA and CDR2 is SQIVND (reference sequence). The CDR3 loop is CASSSLDRGTDTQYF. CDR3 DNA: TGTGCCAGTAGTTCCTTGGACAGGGGCACAGATACGCAGTATTTT.

This chain connects TRBV5-4 to TRBJ2-7; TRBD2 matches 9 bases. The ends lost 0 bases at V and 2 bases at J; junction bases unmatched: 6. The CDR3 runs to 16 residues. The germline gives CDR1 SGHNT, CDR2 YYREEE (reference sequence). In DNA form, the CDR3 reads TGTGCCAGCAGCTTGGAAGTGACTAGCGGAACCTACGAGCAGTACTTC. Its translation: CASSLEVTSGTYEQYF.

This clone was picked up a small number of times. The chain is built from TRBV15 and TRBJ2-1; 8 bases agree with TRBD2. CDR3 length equals 14 residues. In germline, CDR1 is LNHNV, CDR2 YYDKDF (reference sequence). The junction had 10 bases not matched to a gene; V was cut back by 5 bases and J by 10 bases. CDR3 residues: CATSSVEVAGEQFF. Written as DNA, the CDR3 is TGTGCCACCAGCTCCGTGGAGGTAGCGGGGGAGCAGTTCTTC.

This chain uses TRBV5-4 with TRBJ1-3; no definite D call. The CDR3 runs 15 residues. The ends were cut back, 2 bases at V and 3 bases at J, with 12 bases in the middle. CDR1 and CDR2 (germline): SGHNT, YYREEE (reference sequence). The CDR3 is CASSFRRDNGNTIYF. CDR3 DNA: TGTGCCAGCAGCTTTCGGCGTGACAATGGAAACACCATATATTTT.

The chain has TRBV27 and TRBJ2-7, with D possibly TRBD1 on 6 matching bases. V was clipped by 6 bases and J by 2 bases, with 11 bases between them. This CDR3 has 13 amino acids. CDR1 is MNHEY and CDR2 is SMNVEV in the germline V gene (reference sequence). The CDR3 DNA is TGTGCCAGCAGCCCACAGGGTCCCTACGAGCAGTACTTC. Translated: CASSPQGPYEQYF.

This CDR3 is CASTPSGRTYEQYF. The CDR3 DNA reads TGTGCCAGCACGCCTAGCGGGAGGACGTACGAGCAGTACTTC. This chain connects TRBV2 to TRBJ2-7, with 11 bases aligning to TRBD2. The CDR3 has 14 residues. The V and J ends lost 7 bases and 4 bases, in that order; junction bases with no gene match: 6. In germline, CDR1 is SNHLY, CDR2 FYNNEI.

V is TRBV29-1 and J is TRBJ1-1, with 7 bases aligning to TRBD1. CDR1 SQVTM and CDR2 ANQGSEA come from the germline V gene. This CDR3 has 12 amino acids. V lost 6 bases to trimming and J lost 10 bases; unmatched junction nucleotides: 11. The chain's CDR3 is CSVIQGPQGAFF. CDR3 sequence (DNA): TGCAGCGTGATACAGGGGCCTCAGGGAGCTTTCTTT.

This rearrangement joins TRBV5-4 to TRBJ2-3; perhaps TRBD2 as D (7 bases). CDR1 SGHNT and CDR2 YYREEE come from the germline V gene (reference sequence). The CDR3 covers 15 residues. Trimming stripped 0 bases from V and 3 bases from J, with 11 bases between. The CDR3 sequence is CASSLDGGPTDTQYF. The CDR3 nucleotides are TGTGCCAGCAGCTTGGACGGGGGGCCTACAGATACGCAGTATTTT.

V is TRBV29-1 and J is TRBJ2-3, with 10 bases that match TRBD2. Germline assignment: CDR1 SQVTM and CDR2 ANQGSEA. The CDR3 has 12 residues. Trimming took 4 bases from V and 5 from J; bases not matched to a gene: 0. The CDR3 is CSVGTSGDTQYF. The CDR3 nucleotides are TGCAGCGTTGGGACTAGCGGAGATACGCAGTATTTT.

This chain joins TRBV19 and TRBJ2-7; D is undetermined. The CDR3 consists of 14 residues. Germline CDR1 is LNHDA and CDR2 is SQIVND (reference sequence). V lost 5 bases, J lost 2 bases, and 13 bases lay in between. CDR3 region: CASSEETYTYEQYF. CDR3 DNA: TGTGCCAGTAGTGAAGAGACTTACACCTACGAGCAGTACTTC.

The V call is TRBV2, the J call TRBJ2-3; 11 nucleotides agree with TRBD2. Germline V lookup: CDR1 SNHLY, CDR2 FYNNEI. This CDR3 has 15 amino acids. V trimming: 5 bases; J trimming: 1 base; junction bases outside the gene matches: 2. CDR3 sequence reads: CASSTLAGGTDTQYF. Written as DNA, the CDR3 is TGTGCCAGCAGTACACTAGCGGGGGGCACAGATACGCAGTATTTT.

The chain employs TRBV28 and TRBJ1-2; D might be TRBD1 (6 bases). V lost 5 bases, J lost 0 bases, and 13 bases lay in between. There are 15 residues in the CDR3. The germline gives CDR1 MDHEN, CDR2 SYDVKM. The CDR3 region has the DNA TGTGCCAGCAGTCCCCCGGACAGACCTAACTATGGCTACACCTTC. This translates into CASSPPDRPNYGYTF.

This chain joins TRBV10-3 and TRBJ2-3, with 9 positions matching TRBD2. The V and J ends lost 8 bases and 4 bases, in that order; junction bases with no gene match: 7. Germline V lookup: CDR1 ENHRY, CDR2 SYGVKD. The CDR3 sequence is 14 residues long. The CDR3 bases are TGTGCCATCGCCGCGGGAGGGGTAGCAGATACGCAGTATTTT. Protein sequence: CAIAAGGVADTQYF.

This chain uses TRBV19 with TRBJ2-1; D is undetermined. The CDR3 is made up of 15 amino acids. V was trimmed by 5 bases and J by 0 bases, leaving 11 bases between them. Germline lookup yields CDR1 LNHDA and CDR2 SQIVND (reference sequence). The CDR3 region has the DNA TGTGCCAGTAGTCCCTCTCTAAGCTCCTACAATGAGCAGTTCTTC. Encoded protein: CASSPSLSSYNEQFF.

The V call is TRBV12-5, the J call TRBJ2-3; 10 bases match TRBD2. With 6 bases clipped from V and 6 bases from J, the junction kept 21 bases outside the gene matches. The CDR3 has 19 amino acids. Looked up from germline, CDR1 is LGHNT and CDR2 is FRNRAP. For the CDR3, the DNA is TGTGCTAGTGGCAGAGACAGGGGCCTAGCGGGAGCGGCCCCGGATACGCAGTATTTT. Residues: CASGRDRGLAGAAPDTQYF.

The chain links TRBV7-6 to TRBJ1-2; D gene unclear. Deletions cut 5 bases from V and 6 bases from J, with 16 bases between. Germline V gene lookup returns CDR1 SGHVS and CDR2 FNYEAQ. There are 14 residues in the CDR3. Here the CDR3 DNA reads TGTGCCAGCAGCCCGCAGACCCGAGGAGATGGCTACACCTTC. Its protein product is CASSPQTRGDGYTF.

The CDR3 DNA sequence: TGTGCCAGCAGCGTAGCCGGTTCGGGAGGGGCAGCTTTCGGGGAGACCCAGTACTTC. Translation: CASSVAGSGGAAFGETQYF. The chain couples TRBV9 to TRBJ2-5; 8 bases are shared with TRBD2. The CDR3 totals 19 residues. Germline loops: CDR1 SGDLS, CDR2 YYNGEE. The V gene end was trimmed by 0 bases and the J gene end by 5 bases; junction bases not matched to a gene: 18.

The gene calls are TRBV10-3 and TRBJ2-5; D is possibly TRBD2 (6 bases). V was pared by 4 bases and J by 3 bases, with 6 bases between. CDR1 is ENHRY, CDR2 SYGVKD, per germline. There are 12 residues in the CDR3. The DNA of the CDR3 is TGTGCCATCAGTGGGAGGGAAGAGACCCAGTACTTC. The encoded protein is CAISGREETQYF.